The text below deals with one TCR beta chain. Its antigen remains unidentified. This sample was taken from a study of cytomegalovirus exposure and HLA in healthy donors. CDR1 and CDR2 from the germline V gene are SGDLS and YYNGEE. J gave up 4 bases and V 0 bases, and 4 bases lay outside the gene matches. The CDR3 contains 16 residues. The donors were members of the validation cohort, which comprised approximately 120 subjects and was separate from the first cohort of some 680 subjects. Findings and limits, study-wide: While the bulk of TCR sequences proved rare, some public TCRs turned up in many donors. Cytomegalovirus association was assigned to about 150 TCR beta chains.

Generated by immunoSEQ multiplex PCR, the TCRdb table keeps only in-frame clones and is missing some. The sample holds 150,000 to 200,000 clones; 85% are singletons and the top ten take 2% to 2.5%. The receptor comes from a man aged 25 to 40 in good health and CMV-seropositive. The gene calls are TRBV9 and TRBJ2-3, with 11 bases that match TRBD2. The sequenced sample was PBMCs. DNA of the CDR3: TGTGCCAGCAGCGTAGACCCTAGCGGGGGGTCAGATACGCAGTATTTT. It yields the protein CASSVDPSGGSDTQYF.